A selection of T cell receptor beta chains follows, all from one sample in a study of T cell responses to AZD1222 COVID-19 vaccine. This table comes from immunoSEQ multiplex PCR, and its TCRdb copy is limited to in-frame clones, with some not included. The table records tens of thousands of clones, around 92% of them present only once. Sequencing was performed on peripheral blood, taken 28 days after the second AZD1222 dose. The receptors were gathered from an adult who received the AZD1222 COVID-19 vaccine. Both conserved end residues are part of each CDR3. D genes are given only for firm matches. Some rows have no size entry. The others give once, few or many, or a class for an expanded clone.

d_call,j_call,clone_size,v_call,cdr3_nt,cdr3_aa
-,TRBJ2-7,-,TRBV6-2/TRBV6-3,TGTGCCAGCAGTTACTCTGGTCGGGGCTCCTACGAGCAGTACTTC,CASSYSGRGSYEQYF
-,TRBJ1-2,-,TRBV6-5,TGTGCCAGCAGTTACGTTAAGGGCGGCTATGGCTACACCTTC,CASSYVKGGYGYTF
-,TRBJ1-6,once,TRBV6-5,TGTGCCAGCAGTTACTCAGGGCTACCGAATTCACCCCTCCACTTT,CASSYSGLPNSPLHF
-,TRBJ1-2,-,TRBV5-5,TGTGCCAGCAGCTTGGCGGGCAGGGGAAGGGGCTACACCTTC,CASSLAGRGRGYTF
TRBD2,TRBJ2-5,-,TRBV14,TGTGCCAGCAGCCGGGCCAGCGGGGGGACCCAGTACTTC,CASSRASGGTQYF
-,TRBJ2-7,-,TRBV4-1,TGCGCCAGCAGCCAAGATTTAGGGATCCCCTACGAGCAGTACTTC,CASSQDLGIPYEQYF
-,TRBJ2-1,-,TRBV7-9,TGTGCCAGCAGCTTAGGAGGTCTAAACGAGCAGTTCTTC,CASSLGGLNEQFF
TRBD1,TRBJ1-1,-,TRBV6-5,TGTGCCAGCAGTCGGGGACAGGGGGCGTATGTGGCTTTCTTT,CASSRGQGAYVAFF
-,TRBJ2-7,-,TRBV27,TGTGCCAGCAGACCTACAGGGAACTACGAGCAGTACTTC,CASRPTGNYEQYF
-,TRBJ1-4,-,TRBV30,TGTGCCTGGAGTGTAGGTACAGGGAAGGAAAAACTGTTTTTT,CAWSVGTGKEKLFF
TRBD2,TRBJ2-5,-,TRBV15,TGTGCCACCAGCAGAGGTCTAGCGGGAGGGGATCAAGAGACCCAGTACTTC,CATSRGLAGGDQETQYF
TRBD1,TRBJ1-2,-,TRBV11-3,TGTGCCAGCAGCCCGCAAGACAGAAAGGACAGGGGAAGAGGGGACTATGGCTACACCTTC,CASSPQDRKDRGRGDYGYTF
-,TRBJ2-1,-,TRBV24-1,TGTGCCACCAGTGATTCTTCCAGGGTCTCCTACAATGAGCAGTTCTTC,CATSDSSRVSYNEQFF
-,TRBJ1-1,-,TRBV19,TGTGCCAGTAGTGGAGTCCCCAAGCCCGGAACTGAAGCTTTCTTT,CASSGVPKPGTEAFF
-,TRBJ1-2,-,TRBV7-2,TGTGCCAGCAGCTTAGCCAGAAGTAACTATGGCTACACCTTC,CASSLARSNYGYTF
TRBD2,TRBJ2-3,-,TRBV30,TGTGCCTGGAGACCGGGACTAGACACAGATACGCAGTATTTT,CAWRPGLDTDTQYF
-,TRBJ2-5,few,TRBV21-1,TGTGCCAGCCGGCAAGAGACCCAGTACTTC,CASRQETQYF
TRBD2,TRBJ2-7,once,TRBV7-9,TGTGCCAGCAGCTCCGTGGGGGGGTCCTACGAGCAGTACTTC,CASSSVGGSYEQYF
TRBD1,TRBJ2-7,-,TRBV29-1,TGCAGCGTGGGGACAGGGGGCCACGAGCAGTACTTC,CSVGTGGHEQYF
-,TRBJ1-5,-,TRBV6-6,TGTGCCAGCAGTTACAGAGGGGCCAATCAGCCCCAGCATTTT,CASSYRGANQPQHF
TRBD1,TRBJ2-7,-,TRBV7-2,TGTGCCAGCAGCTCGACAGGGATTTACGAGCAGTACTTC,CASSSTGIYEQYF
-,TRBJ2-1,-,TRBV12-3/TRBV12-4,TGTGCCAGCAGTTTTAACGCCGACAATGAGCAGTTCTTC,CASSFNADNEQFF
-,TRBJ1-1,few,TRBV11-3,TGTGCCAGCAGCTTCGGACTGAAAAACACTGAAGCTTTCTTT,CASSFGLKNTEAFF
-,TRBJ2-7,-,TRBV11-3,TGTGCCAGCAGTCGCTATTATACCTACGAGCAGTACTTC,CASSRYYTYEQYF
-,TRBJ2-1,-,TRBV30,TGTGCCTGGAGTGTAGGCAGCGGTGAGCAGTTCTTC,CAWSVGSGEQFF
TRBD1,TRBJ1-4,-,TRBV6-5,TGTGCCAGCACTCGGACAGGGCTAAATGAAAAACTGTTTTTT,CASTRTGLNEKLFF
TRBD2,TRBJ2-7,-,TRBV3-1/TRBV3-2,TGTGCCAGCAGCGAACGAAAGCCAGGACTAGCGGGAATCTCCTACGAGCAGTACTTC,CASSERKPGLAGISYEQYF
-,TRBJ2-7,-,TRBV5-1,TGCGCCAGCAGCTTGGGAAGCACCTACGAGCAGTACTTC,CASSLGSTYEQYF
TRBD1,TRBJ2-4,-,TRBV11-2,TGTGCCAGCAGGAGAATTGGGGACAGGGGCATTCAGTACTTC,CASRRIGDRGIQYF
-,TRBJ1-2,-,TRBV25-1,TGTGCCAGGGGAAAGGACGGCTATGGCTACACCTTC,CARGKDGYGYTF
TRBD2,TRBJ2-3,-,TRBV5-1,TGCGCCAGCAGCGTTACTAGCGGGAGCGCAGATACGCAGTATTTT,CASSVTSGSADTQYF
-,TRBJ1-2,few,TRBV5-1,TGCGCCAGCAGCTCCGCGGACGCAAACTATGGCTACACCTTC,CASSSADANYGYTF
TRBD2,TRBJ2-3,-,TRBV6-5,TGTGCCACCCAAAGGACTAGCGGGAAGATGGATACGCAGTATTTT,CATQRTSGKMDTQYF
TRBD1,TRBJ1-4,-,TRBV7-9,TGTGCCAGCAGGCCGGGACAGGGGAATGAAAAACTGTTTTTT,CASRPGQGNEKLFF
-,TRBJ2-5,-,TRBV6-2/TRBV6-3,TGTGCCAGCAGCGGGACGAATCAAGAGACCCAGTACTTC,CASSGTNQETQYF
-,TRBJ2-1,-,TRBV7-8,TGTGCCAGCAGCACCCGACCGGTAACATTGGGGAATGAGCAGTTCTTC,CASSTRPVTLGNEQFF
TRBD2,TRBJ2-1,once,TRBV5-1,TGCGCCAGCAGCTTCGCTAGCGGCCAAAGCAATGAGCAGTTCTTC,CASSFASGQSNEQFF
TRBD2,TRBJ2-1,-,TRBV14,TGTGCCAGCAGCCAAAAGCGGGACTCCTACAATGAGCAGTTCTTC,CASSQKRDSYNEQFF
-,TRBJ2-7,-,TRBV12-3/TRBV12-4,TGTGCCAGCAGTTTAATAGTTAGCGAGCAGTACTTC,CASSLIVSEQYF
TRBD2,TRBJ2-5,-,TRBV30,TGTGCCTGGAGAAGCGGGAGGGGTCCAGAGACCCAGTACTTC,CAWRSGRGPETQYF
TRBD2,TRBJ2-5,-,TRBV24-1,TGTGCCACCAGTGAGGCTAGCGGGAGAAGGGGAGGAGAGACCCAGTACTTC,CATSEASGRRGGETQYF